The 12 T cell receptor beta chains below were found in one sample sequenced in a study of early T cells in non-severe SARS-CoV-2 infection. TCRdb ran MiXCR on the 5' RACE reads and lists one entry per CDR3 protein. This repertoire shows some 64,000 distinct CDR3 sequences, 9.5% to 14% found once; its top ten account for 1.7%. Sequenced input: whole blood. The receptors stem from an adult who was a healthcare worker with PCR-confirmed SARS-CoV-2 infection or an uninfected control (not recorded which).

This clonotype has ten or more counts. The genes are TRBV6-1 and TRBJ1-5, with D possibly TRBD1 on 5 matching bases. Germline CDR1 MNHNS, CDR2 SASEGT. The V end lost 4 bases, the J end lost 4 bases, and 11 bases lay between the germline ends. This CDR3 is built from 14 residues. This chain's CDR3 is CASSGGDPNQPQHF. The CDR3, as DNA: TGTGCCAGCAGTGGGGGCGATCCAAATCAGCCCCAGCATTTT.

This clonotype was recorded at least ten times. As DNA, the CDR3 is TGCAGTGCTACCGGGCTAGCGGGGGTTCAAGAGACCCAGTACTTC. It encodes CSATGLAGVQETQYF. V gene TRBV20-1 combines with J gene TRBJ2-5; 10 bases agree with TRBD2. The CDR3 totals 15 residues. V was clipped by 4 bases and J by 2 bases; unmatched bases: 7. Germline CDR1 reads DFQATT; CDR2 reads SNEGSKA (reference sequence).

This clonotype has a handful of counts. The chain has TRBV2 and TRBJ1-4, with 9 bases aligning to TRBD1. Germline CDR1 reads SNHLY; CDR2 reads FYNNEI. This CDR3 has 15 residues. With 5 bases clipped from V and 10 bases from J, the junction kept 11 bases outside the gene matches. CDR3 protein: CASSRSSPTGGKLFF. CDR3 coding DNA: TGTGCCAGCAGTCGAAGCTCGCCGACAGGGGGAAAACTGTTTTTT.

This clonotype was picked up many times. This chain uses TRBV10-3 with TRBJ1-2; TRBD1 matches at 8 bases. The CDR3 extends over 15 amino acids. Germline CDR1 reads ENHRY; CDR2 reads SYGVKD. The junction had 10 bases not matched to a gene; V was cut back by 6 bases and J by 4 bases. The CDR3 loop reads CAISQRTGTGYGYTF. Written as DNA, the CDR3 is TGTGCCATCAGCCAACGGACAGGGACGGGCTATGGCTACACCTTC.

This clonotype was observed a few times. The chain is built from TRBV7-6 and TRBJ1-6; D is possibly TRBD1 (6 bases). V lost 5 bases and J lost 7, with 15 bases in between. The germline V gene encodes CDR1 SGHVS and CDR2 FNYEAQ. The CDR3 spans 15 residues. The CDR3 sequence: CASSTNQGTNSPLHF. CDR3 DNA sequence: TGTGCCAGCAGCACGAACCAGGGGACAAATTCACCCCTCCACTTT.

In its sample, this clonotype was seen many times. V gene TRBV2 combines with J gene TRBJ1-1; D is perhaps TRBD1 (5 bases). The CDR3 has 17 amino acids. With 5 bases removed from V and 4 bases from J, the gap between germline ends came to 23 bases. Germline CDR1 reads SNHLY; CDR2 reads FYNNEI. The CDR3 nucleotides read TGTGCCAGCAGTCTTTTGCGGGGCCCCCCGGCGGGCACTGAAGCTTTCTTT. It translates to CASSLLRGPPAGTEAFF.

With respect to this clonotype: A much bigger clone sits one base away, suggesting this may be a read error. CDR3 in amino acids: CAFRPTGTYGYTF. In nucleotides, the CDR3 is TGTGCCTTCAGACCGACAGGAACGTATGGCTACACCTTC. This chain connects TRBV10-3 to TRBJ1-2, with D perhaps matching TRBD1 (6 bases). The CDR3 length is 13 residues. CDR1 is ENHRY, CDR2 SYGVKD, per germline.

This clonotype has just a few counts. V is TRBV3-1 and J is TRBJ2-5; D uncertain. Per the germline V gene, CDR1 is LGHDT and CDR2 is YNNKEL (reference sequence). Trimming removed 0 bases from V and 5 bases from J, with 4 bases in between. The CDR3 sequence is 12 residues long. CDR3 bases: TGTGCCAGCAGCCAAGAAGGCGAGACCCAGTACTTC. It encodes CASSQEGETQYF.

This clonotype occurred many times. This chain joins TRBV5-1 and TRBJ2-7; D remains ambiguous. Trimming removed 0 bases from V and 0 bases from J, with 10 bases in between. The CDR3 runs 15 residues. Germline CDR1 reads SGHRS; CDR2 reads YFSETQ. CDR3 sequence reads: CASSLAVGSSYEQYF. As DNA, the CDR3 is TGCGCCAGCAGCTTGGCCGTGGGTAGCTCCTACGAGCAGTACTTC.

This clonotype showed up many times. The rearrangement joins TRBV7-6 to TRBJ2-2; no definite D call. Germline V gene sequence: CDR1 SGHVS, CDR2 FNYEAQ. Trimming removed 5 bases at V and 1 base at J, with 5 bases between. This CDR3 is built from 13 residues. Here the CDR3 DNA reads TGTGCCAGCAGCGGAGTGAACACCGGGGAGCTGTTTTTT. It translates to CASSGVNTGELFF.

This clonotype was counted ten times or more. The chain has TRBV7-2 and TRBJ2-7, with 14 positions matching TRBD2. Germline values: CDR1 SGHTA, CDR2 FQGNSA. V dropped 4 bases and J dropped 5; count of bases not matched to a gene: 4. CDR3 size: 15 residues. This chain's CDR3 is CASSWRTSGGNEQYF. For the CDR3, the DNA is TGTGCCAGCAGCTGGCGGACTAGCGGGGGGAACGAGCAGTACTTC.

This clonotype was observed a few times. The gene calls are TRBV4-2 and TRBJ1-4, with D possibly matching TRBD1 (6 bases). CDR3 length: 20 amino acids. Germline loops: CDR1 LGHNA, CDR2 YNFKEQ. Trimming pared 0 bases from V and 0 bases from J, leaving 20 bases between. In DNA form, the CDR3 reads TGTGCCAGCAGCCAAGACCCGAGGGGGGTATTTCCCGCAACTAATGAAAAACTGTTTTTT. Residues: CASSQDPRGVFPATNEKLFF.